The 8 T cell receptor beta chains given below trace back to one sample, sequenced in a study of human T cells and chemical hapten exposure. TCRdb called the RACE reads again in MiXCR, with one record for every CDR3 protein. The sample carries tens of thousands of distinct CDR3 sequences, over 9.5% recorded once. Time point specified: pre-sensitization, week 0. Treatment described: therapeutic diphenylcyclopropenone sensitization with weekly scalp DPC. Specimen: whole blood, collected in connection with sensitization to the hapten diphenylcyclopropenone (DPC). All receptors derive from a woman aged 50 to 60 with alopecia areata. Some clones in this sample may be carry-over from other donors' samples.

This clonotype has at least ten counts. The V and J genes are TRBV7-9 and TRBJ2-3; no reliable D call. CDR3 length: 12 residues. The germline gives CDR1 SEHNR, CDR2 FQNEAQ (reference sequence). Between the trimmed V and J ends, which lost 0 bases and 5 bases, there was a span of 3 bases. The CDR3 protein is CASSLAQDTQYF. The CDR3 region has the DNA TGTGCCAGCAGCTTAGCCCAAGATACGCAGTATTTT.

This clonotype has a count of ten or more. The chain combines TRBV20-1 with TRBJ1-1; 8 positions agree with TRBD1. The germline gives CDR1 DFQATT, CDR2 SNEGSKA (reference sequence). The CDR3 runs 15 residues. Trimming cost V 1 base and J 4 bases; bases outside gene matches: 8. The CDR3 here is CSARGGAGTGTEAFF. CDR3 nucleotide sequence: TGCAGTGCTAGAGGTGGGGCCGGGACAGGCACTGAAGCTTTCTTT.

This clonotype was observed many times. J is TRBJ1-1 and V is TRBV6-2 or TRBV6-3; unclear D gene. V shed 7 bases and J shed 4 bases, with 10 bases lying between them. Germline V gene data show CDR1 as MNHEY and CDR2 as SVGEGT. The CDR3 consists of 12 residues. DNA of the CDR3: TGTGCCAGCATCGGGGTGGGCACTGAAGCTTTCTTT. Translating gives CASIGVGTEAFF.

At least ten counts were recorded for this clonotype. The CDR3 DNA sequence: TGCAGTGCTCGGGTGTTTACAGCTAATGAAAAACTGTTTTTT. Its protein product is CSARVFTANEKLFF. The rearrangement uses TRBV20-1 and TRBJ1-4; unclear D gene. The CDR3 runs 14 residues. Germline-derived CDR1 and CDR2 are DFQATT and SNEGSKA (reference sequence). V was shortened by 5 bases and J by 3 bases, with 13 bases between the two germline ends.

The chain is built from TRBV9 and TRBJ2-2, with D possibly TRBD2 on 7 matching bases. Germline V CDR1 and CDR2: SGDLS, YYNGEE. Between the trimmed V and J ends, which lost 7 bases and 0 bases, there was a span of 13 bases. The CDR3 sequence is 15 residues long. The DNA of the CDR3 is TGTGCCAGCGGGGGGGCACAGACGAACACCGGGGAGCTGTTTTTT. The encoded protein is CASGGAQTNTGELFF.

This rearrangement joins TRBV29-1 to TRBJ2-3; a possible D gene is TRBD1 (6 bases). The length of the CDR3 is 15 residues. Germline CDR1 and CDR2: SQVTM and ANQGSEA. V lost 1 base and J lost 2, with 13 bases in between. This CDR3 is CSVEGGQGNTDTQYF. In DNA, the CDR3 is TGCAGCGTTGAAGGGGGGCAGGGGAACACAGATACGCAGTATTTT.

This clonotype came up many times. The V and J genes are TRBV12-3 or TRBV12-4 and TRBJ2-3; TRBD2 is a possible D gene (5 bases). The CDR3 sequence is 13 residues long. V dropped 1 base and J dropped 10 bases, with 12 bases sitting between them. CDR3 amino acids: CASSLEAASPQYF. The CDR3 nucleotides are TGTGCCAGCAGTTTAGAGGCGGCTAGCCCGCAGTATTTT.

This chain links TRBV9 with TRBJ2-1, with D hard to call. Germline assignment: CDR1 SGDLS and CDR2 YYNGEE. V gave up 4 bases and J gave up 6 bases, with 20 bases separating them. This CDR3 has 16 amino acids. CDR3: CASSLSPTLIANEQFF. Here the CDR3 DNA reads TGTGCCAGCAGCCTTAGCCCGACCCTCATAGCCAATGAGCAGTTCTTC. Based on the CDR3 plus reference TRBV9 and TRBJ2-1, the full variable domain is DSGVTQTPKHLITATGQRVTLRCSPRSGDLSVYWYQQSLDQGLQFLIQYYNGEERAKGNILERFSAQQFPDLHSELNLSSLELGDSALYFCASSLSPTLIANEQFFGPGTRLTVL.